This is a list of T cell receptor beta chains from one sample in a study of blood T cell repertoires in COVID-19. Clones were read by immunoSEQ multiplex PCR, and TCRdb kept only the in-frame ones, dropping some. Among about 140,000 clones, roughly four fifths were seen once, and the ten largest hold about 8.4%. Material for sequencing was peripheral blood. The receptor source for this set is a woman in her forties or fifties with active or convalescent COVID-19. Each CDR3 is given with its conserved first and last residue.

v_call: TRBV28
j_call: TRBJ2-4
cdr3_aa: CASSSQGVMKNIQYF

v_call: TRBV5-1
j_call: TRBJ1-2
cdr3_aa: CASRGQGASNYGYTF

v_call: TRBV2
j_call: TRBJ2-1
cdr3_aa: CASSEIGSSYNEQFF

v_call: TRBV2
j_call: TRBJ2-6
cdr3_aa: CASSELPTGAGANVLTF

v_call: TRBV14
j_call: TRBJ1-1
cdr3_aa: CASSEGQGAKNTEAFF

v_call: TRBV7-2
j_call: TRBJ1-2
cdr3_aa: CASSSPGAETNYGYTF

v_call: TRBV30
j_call: TRBJ1-2
cdr3_aa: CAWSVSPTVRGYTF

v_call: TRBV28
j_call: TRBJ1-4
cdr3_aa: CASTLRGSPGVGKLFF

v_call: TRBV6-1
j_call: TRBJ1-6
cdr3_aa: CASSEGWGTPSPLHF

v_call: TRBV19
j_call: TRBJ1-1
cdr3_aa: CASSEANTEAFF

v_call: TRBV28
j_call: TRBJ1-4
cdr3_aa: CASSSTGREKLFF

v_call: TRBV18
j_call: TRBJ2-1
cdr3_aa: CASSPAGVYNEQFF

v_call: TRBV20-1
j_call: TRBJ2-7
cdr3_aa: CSASTAGAQSSYEQYF

v_call: TRBV2
j_call: TRBJ2-1
cdr3_aa: CASRLSGRAYNEQFF

v_call: TRBV6-5
j_call: TRBJ2-1
cdr3_aa: CASSLAGGPYNEQFF

v_call: TRBV5-6
j_call: TRBJ1-6
cdr3_aa: CASSFGDSPYNSPLHF

v_call: TRBV18
j_call: TRBJ2-7
cdr3_aa: CASSPPGTGVYEQYF

v_call: TRBV7-2
j_call: TRBJ1-5
cdr3_aa: CASSLEGQLNQPQHF

v_call: TRBV9
j_call: TRBJ1-2
cdr3_aa: CASSVRDGFGYTF

v_call: TRBV6-6
j_call: TRBJ2-7
cdr3_aa: CASSYPTGGNEQYF

v_call: TRBV5-1
j_call: TRBJ2-7
cdr3_aa: CASSLAGLAGDRYEQYF

v_call: TRBV7-9
j_call: TRBJ2-7
cdr3_aa: CASSFPRGAGNSYEQYF

v_call: TRBV30
j_call: TRBJ2-1
cdr3_aa: CAWSVGAILAGGSYNEQFF